This T cell receptor (beta chain) is from a study of post-analysis software for immune sequencing data. For the study at large: Included among the disease courses, which were recorded for the cohort, were relapsing-remitting, secondary progressive and progressive-relapsing multiple sclerosis. General study findings and limits: Normalized Chao1 diversity in multiple sclerosis patients fell significantly below that of controls. Patients had higher frequencies than controls of five or six TRBV segments, including TRBV5-6, TRBV5-1 and TRBV20-1.

The CDR3 covers 18 residues. The trim removed 4 bases at V and 1 base at J, leaving 16 bases unmatched. CDR1 is SGHRS and CDR2 is YFSETQ in the germline V gene. This clonotype was counted only a few times. Its antigen is unidentified. Each TCR beta cDNA library carried unique molecular identifiers. Starting from approximately 1 to 10 million T cells, the study yielded roughly 0.5 million cDNA molecules. TCRdb reprocessed the PCR reads via MiXCR and lists one record per CDR3 protein. The data show hundreds of thousands of distinct CDR3 sequences, 45% seen once. The TCR originated in a girl under 18 with multiple sclerosis. Sample: blood. The chain carries TRBV5-1 and TRBJ2-7, with TRBD2 matching 8 bases. CDR3 bases: TGCGCCAGCAGCCAAGGACTAGCAACGTCCGGATGGTCCTACGAGCAGTACTTC. It is translated as CASSQGLATSGWSYEQYF.